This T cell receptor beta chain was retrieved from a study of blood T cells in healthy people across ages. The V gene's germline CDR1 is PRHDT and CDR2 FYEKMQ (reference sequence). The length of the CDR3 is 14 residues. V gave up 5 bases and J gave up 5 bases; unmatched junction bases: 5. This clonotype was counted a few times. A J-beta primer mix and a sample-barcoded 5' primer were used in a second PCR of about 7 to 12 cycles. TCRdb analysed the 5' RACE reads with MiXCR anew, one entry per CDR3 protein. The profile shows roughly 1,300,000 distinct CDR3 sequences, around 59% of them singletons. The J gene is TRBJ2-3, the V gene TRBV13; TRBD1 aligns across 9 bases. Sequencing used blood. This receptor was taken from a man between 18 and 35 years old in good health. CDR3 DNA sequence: TGTGCCAGCAGCCCCGGGACAGGGTTAGATACGCAGTATTTT. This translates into CASSPGTGLDTQYF.